This T cell receptor (beta chain) is from a study of TIL therapy for anti-PD-1-resistant metastatic lung cancer. Across the study: Tumors were harvested before any PD-1/PD-L1 blockade. Study outcomes and limitations: Patients were highly selected, enriched for treatment-naive, never-smoker and oncogene-addicted cases. After infusion, TIL clonotypes partly replaced peripheral T cells and declined over months.

The immunoSEQ assay was v3. The protocol was immunoSEQ multiplex PCR, while the TCRdb copy is restricted to in-frame clones and leaves out a portion. The data contain about 60,000 clones, roughly 66% of them seen just once; the ten biggest clones take up 5.5% to 8.5%. Time point reported: pre-treatment sample, taken before nivolumab and TIL therapy. Stage 4 NSCLC adults joined between late 2017 and January 2020. As concerns this clone: Its antigen is not known.

Trimming removed 3 bases from V and 0 bases from J, with 9 bases in between. The CDR3 has 15 residues. CDR1 is LNHDA, CDR2 SQIVND, per germline (reference sequence). This chain links TRBV19 with TRBJ1-5; D unresolved. The sample in question was blood, obtained at baseline. The receptor was derived from a person between 25 and 79 years old with non-small cell lung cancer. The CDR3: CASSMIVNSNQPQHF. The CDR3 DNA reads TGTGCCAGTAGTATGATAGTGAATAGCAATCAGCCCCAGCATTTT.